The clone carrying this T cell receptor beta chain rates as medium-sized. Each TRB amplification used roughly 250-550 ng of genomic DNA from blood. The V end was cut by 5 bases, the J end by 0 bases, with 10 bases between. CDR3 length: 13 residues. Per the germline V gene, CDR1 is SQVTM and CDR2 is ANQGSEA. BIOMED2 TRB-A/B primer pools were used in multiplex TRB PCR. MiXCR, applied by TCRdb to the multiplex PCR reads, yields one record per CDR3 protein. The sample lists around 6,400 distinct CDR3 sequences; roughly 26% were seen once. This record belongs to a study of T and B cells in COVID-19 patients.

This sequence joins TRBV29-1 and TRBJ1-1; unclear D gene. The sequencing sample was made of blood. The source of this sequence is a human donor with active COVID-19. The CDR3 coding sequence is TGCAGCGTTACCCTAAACATGAACACTGAAGCTTTCTTT. This codes for CSVTLNMNTEAFF.